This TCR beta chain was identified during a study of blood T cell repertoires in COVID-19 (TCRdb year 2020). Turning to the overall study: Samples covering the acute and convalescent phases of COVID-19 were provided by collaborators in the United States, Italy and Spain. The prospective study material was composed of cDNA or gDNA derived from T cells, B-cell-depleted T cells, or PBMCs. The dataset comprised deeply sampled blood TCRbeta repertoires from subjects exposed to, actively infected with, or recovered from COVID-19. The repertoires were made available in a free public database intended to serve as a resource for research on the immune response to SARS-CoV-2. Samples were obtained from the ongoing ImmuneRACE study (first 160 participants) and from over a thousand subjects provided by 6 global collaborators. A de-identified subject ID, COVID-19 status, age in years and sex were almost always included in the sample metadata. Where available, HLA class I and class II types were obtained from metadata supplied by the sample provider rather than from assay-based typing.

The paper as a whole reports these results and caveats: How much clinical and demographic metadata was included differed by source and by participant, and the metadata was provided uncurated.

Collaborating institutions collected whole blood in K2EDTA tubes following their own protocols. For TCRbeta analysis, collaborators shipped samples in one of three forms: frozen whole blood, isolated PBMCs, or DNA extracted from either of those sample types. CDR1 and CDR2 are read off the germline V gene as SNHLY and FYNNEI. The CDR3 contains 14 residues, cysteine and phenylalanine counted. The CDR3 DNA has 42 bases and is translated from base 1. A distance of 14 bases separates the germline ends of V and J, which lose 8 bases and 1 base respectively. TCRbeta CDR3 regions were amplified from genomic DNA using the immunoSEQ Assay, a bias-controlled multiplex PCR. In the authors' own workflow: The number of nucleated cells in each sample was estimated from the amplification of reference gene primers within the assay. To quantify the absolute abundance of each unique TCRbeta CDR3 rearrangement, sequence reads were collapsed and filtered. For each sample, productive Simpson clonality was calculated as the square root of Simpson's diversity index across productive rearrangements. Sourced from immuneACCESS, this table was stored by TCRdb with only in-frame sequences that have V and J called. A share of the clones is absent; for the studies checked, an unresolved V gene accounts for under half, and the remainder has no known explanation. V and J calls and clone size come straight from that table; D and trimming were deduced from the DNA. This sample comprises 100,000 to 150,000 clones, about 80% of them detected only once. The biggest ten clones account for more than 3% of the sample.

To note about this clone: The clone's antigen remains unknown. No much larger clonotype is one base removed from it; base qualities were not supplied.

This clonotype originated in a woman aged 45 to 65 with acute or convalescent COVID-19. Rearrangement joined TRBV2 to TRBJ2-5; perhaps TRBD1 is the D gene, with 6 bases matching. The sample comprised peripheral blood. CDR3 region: CASGKGVLQETQYF. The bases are TGTGCCAGCGGAAAGGGGGTACTCCAAGAGACCCAGTACTTC.